This entry describes one T cell receptor beta chain. The source of the sample is a study of long-term antiretroviral therapy in people with HIV. A v3.0 immunoSEQ assay was performed at survey level. Only in-frame clones appear in the TCRdb table, and some are missing; sequencing was by immunoSEQ multiplex PCR. The sample holds about 35,000 clones, roughly 74% seen once. V lost 7 bases, J lost 0 bases, and 8 bases stayed unmatched. The CDR3 has 16 residues. CDR1 MNHEY and CDR2 SMNVEV come from the germline V gene (reference sequence). This specimen was unsorted PBMCs, taken 3 years after starting antiretroviral therapy. The gene calls are TRBV27 and TRBJ2-4; 8 bases fit TRBD2. This TCR was sampled from a middle-aged man with HIV. The CDR3 protein is CASTGGVGIAKNIQYF. Written as DNA, the CDR3 is TGTGCCAGCACCGGGGGGGTCGGGATAGCCAAAAACATTCAGTACTTC.